The T cell receptor (beta chain) described here comes from a study of cytomegalovirus exposure and HLA in healthy donors. CDR1 MDHEN and CDR2 SYDVKM come from the germline V gene. This CDR3 is built from 15 residues. The ends were cut back, 3 bases at V and 3 bases at J, with 15 bases in the middle. The study ran its PCR with 60 Vbeta and 13 Jbeta primers. Produced via immunoSEQ multiplex PCR; TCRdb's table is partial and in-frame only. The sample holds tens of thousands of clones; roughly 76% are singletons and the top ten take 1.5% to 2%. Sequencing was done on a sample of PBMCs. The chain links TRBV28 to TRBJ2-7; D might be TRBD1 (5 bases). The TCR comes from a woman younger than 45 in good health and CMV-seronegative. The CDR3 protein is CASSFFRAGYYEQYF. The CDR3 DNA reads as TGTGCCAGCAGTTTTTTTCGGGCAGGGTACTACGAGCAGTACTTC.